Listed here is a single T cell receptor beta chain. The antigen is not known. Germline CDR1 reads SQVTM; CDR2 reads ANQGSEA. The V and J ends lost 4 bases and 7 bases, in that order; junction bases with no gene match: 4. The CDR3 extends over 12 amino acids. The data stem from a study of post-analysis software for immune sequencing data. Findings and caveats of the study: Same-batch preparations were strongly co-clustered by F measure. With TRBV5-6, TRBV5-1 and TRBV20-1 included, about 5 TRBV segments were more frequent in patients than in controls.

Every TCR beta cDNA library bore unique molecular identifiers. TCRdb re-derived calls from the PCR reads in MiXCR, one entry per CDR3 protein. The sample has roughly 650,000 distinct CDR3 sequences, around 64% seen once; the top ten hold around 11%. The rearrangement uses TRBV29-1 and TRBJ2-1; 7 nucleotides match TRBD1. Sequenced: blood. This receptor was identified in a girl aged 2-10 years with multiple sclerosis. CDR3 residues: CSVGQGDNEQFF. As DNA, the CDR3 is TGCAGCGTTGGACAGGGCGATAATGAGCAGTTCTTC.